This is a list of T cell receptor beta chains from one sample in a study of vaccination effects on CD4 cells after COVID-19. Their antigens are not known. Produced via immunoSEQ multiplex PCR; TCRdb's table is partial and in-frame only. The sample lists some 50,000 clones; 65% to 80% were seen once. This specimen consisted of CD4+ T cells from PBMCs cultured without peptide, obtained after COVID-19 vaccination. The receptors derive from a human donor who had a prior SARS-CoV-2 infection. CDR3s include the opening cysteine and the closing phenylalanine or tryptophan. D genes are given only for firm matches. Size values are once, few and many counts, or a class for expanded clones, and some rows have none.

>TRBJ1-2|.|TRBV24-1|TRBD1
CATSDAVRGQGYTF
TGTGCCACCAGTGACGCCGTTAGGGGGCAAGGCTACACCTTC
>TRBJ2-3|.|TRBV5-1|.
CASSLVLSRETDTQYF
TGCGCCAGCAGCTTGGTTCTATCCCGGGAGACAGATACGCAGTATTTT
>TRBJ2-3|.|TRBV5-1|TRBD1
CASSLGTGSSTDTQYF
TGCGCCAGCAGCTTGGGGACAGGGTCTAGCACAGATACGCAGTATTTT
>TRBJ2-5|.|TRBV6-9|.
CASNKSFPPQETQYF
TGTGCCAGCAACAAATCCTTCCCCCCCCAAGAGACCCAGTACTTC
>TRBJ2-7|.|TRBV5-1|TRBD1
CASSFTGTGAGEQYF
TGCGCCAGCAGCTTTACCGGGACAGGGGCCGGCGAGCAGTACTTC
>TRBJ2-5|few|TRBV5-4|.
CASSEQLQETQYF
TGTGCCAGCAGCGAACAGCTACAAGAGACCCAGTACTTC
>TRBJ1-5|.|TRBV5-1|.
CASSLGVNQPQHF
TGCGCCAGCAGCTTGGGTGTGAATCAGCCCCAGCATTTT
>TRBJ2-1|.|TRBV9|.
CASSERGPTYNEQFF
TGTGCCAGCAGCGAGCGCGGGCCGACCTACAATGAGCAGTTCTTC
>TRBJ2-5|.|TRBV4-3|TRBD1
CASSPLQGAGETQYF
TGCGCCAGCAGCCCACTACAGGGGGCGGGGGAGACCCAGTACTTC
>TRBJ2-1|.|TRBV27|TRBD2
CASRQRAGGLSPYNEQFF
TGTGCCAGCAGACAACGGGCGGGAGGGCTATCCCCCTACAATGAGCAGTTCTTC
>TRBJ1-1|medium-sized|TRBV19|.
CASSTRARGNTEAFF
TGTGCCAGTAGTACTAGAGCTCGGGGAAACACTGAAGCTTTCTTT
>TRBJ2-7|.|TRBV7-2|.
CASSQTLLAYEQYF
TGTGCCAGCAGCCAGACGCTACTAGCCTACGAGCAGTACTTC
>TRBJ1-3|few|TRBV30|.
CAWSPRQNTIYF
TGTGCCTGGAGTCCACGTCAAAACACCATATATTTT
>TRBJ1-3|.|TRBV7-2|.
CASSLSGGKVTGNTIYF
TGTGCCAGCAGCTTATCGGGGGGGAAAGTTACTGGAAACACCATATATTTT
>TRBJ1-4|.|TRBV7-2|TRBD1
CASSLGTGYNEKLFF
TGTGCCAGCAGCTTAGGGACAGGGTATAATGAAAAACTGTTTTTT
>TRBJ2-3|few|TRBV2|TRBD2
CASRRLASGDTQYF
TGTGCCAGCCGCAGACTAGCTAGCGGAGATACGCAGTATTTT
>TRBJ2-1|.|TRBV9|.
CASSPATGRDGYNEQFF
TGTGCCAGCAGCCCAGCGACTGGTCGGGATGGGTACAATGAGCAGTTCTTC
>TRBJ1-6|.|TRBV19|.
CASSIVDRNSPLHF
TGTGCCAGTAGTATTGTCGACCGAAATTCACCCCTCCACTTT
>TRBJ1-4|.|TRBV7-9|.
CASSLAEGVGNEKLFF
TGTGCCAGCAGCTTAGCGGAGGGTGTTGGCAATGAAAAACTGTTTTTT
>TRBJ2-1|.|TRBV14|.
CASSQDVGGPNNEQFF
TGTGCCAGCAGCCAAGATGTGGGGGGTCCCAACAATGAGCAGTTCTTC
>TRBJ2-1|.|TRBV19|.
CASGILEFF
TGTGCCAGTGGAATCTTAGAGTTCTTC
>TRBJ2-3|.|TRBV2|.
CASSEVRTDTQYF
TGTGCCAGCAGTGAAGTGAGGACAGATACGCAGTATTTT
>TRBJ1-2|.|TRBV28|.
CASQLPDRPLNYGYTF
TGTGCCAGCCAACTCCCCGACAGGCCGCTCAACTATGGCTACACCTTC
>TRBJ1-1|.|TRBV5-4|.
CASMEGRGINTEAFF
TGTGCCAGCATGGAGGGGAGGGGAATAAACACTGAAGCTTTCTTT
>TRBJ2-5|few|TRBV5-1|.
CASSLEPGTEETQYF
TGCGCCAGCAGCTTGGAACCCGGGACGGAAGAGACCCAGTACTTC
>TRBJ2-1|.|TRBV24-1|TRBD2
CATSDFRTSGRNEQFF
TGTGCCACCAGTGATTTCCGGACTAGCGGCAGGAATGAGCAGTTCTTC
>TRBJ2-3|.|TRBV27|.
CASSRLGRSDTQYF
TGTGCCAGCAGTCGACTAGGACGGTCAGATACGCAGTATTTT
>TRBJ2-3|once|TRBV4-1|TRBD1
CASSHRQGPTDTQYF
TGCGCCAGCAGCCACAGACAGGGGCCCACAGATACGCAGTATTTT
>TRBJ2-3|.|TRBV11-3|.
CASSFGRESSTDTQYF
TGTGCCAGCAGCTTCGGACGGGAGTCTAGCACAGATACGCAGTATTTT
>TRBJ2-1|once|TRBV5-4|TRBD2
CASSRAGGPYNEQFF
TGTGCCAGCAGCAGAGCGGGGGGGCCATACAATGAGCAGTTCTTC
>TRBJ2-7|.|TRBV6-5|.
CASSRPGLPIF
TGTGCCAGCAGTAGACCGGGACTTCCGATCTTC
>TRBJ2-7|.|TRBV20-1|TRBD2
CSASTGTSSYEQYF
TGCAGTGCTAGTACCGGGACTAGCTCCTACGAGCAGTACTTC
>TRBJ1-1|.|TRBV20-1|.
CSALGYEAFF
TGCAGTGCTCTGGGGTACGAAGCTTTCTTT
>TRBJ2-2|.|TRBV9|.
CASSPGLIVGGGNTGELFF
TGTGCCAGCAGCCCAGGCTTAATCGTGGGAGGGGGGAACACCGGGGAGCTGTTTTTT
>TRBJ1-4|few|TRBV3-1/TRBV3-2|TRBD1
CASSPGQGSYEKLFF
TGTGCCAGCAGCCCCGGACAGGGATCATATGAAAAACTGTTTTTT
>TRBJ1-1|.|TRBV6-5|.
CASSYFEPGRSEAFF
TGTGCCAGCAGTTACTTCGAACCGGGACGTTCTGAAGCTTTCTTT
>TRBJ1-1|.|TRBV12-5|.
CASGPNKDSHSEAFF
TGTGCTAGTGGCCCGAATAAGGACAGCCACTCTGAAGCTTTCTTT
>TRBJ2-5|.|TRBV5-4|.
CASSLDSKETQYF
TGTGCCAGCAGCTTAGACAGTAAAGAGACCCAGTACTTC
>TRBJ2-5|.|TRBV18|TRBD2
CASSRSGRGETQYF
TGTGCCAGCTCTCGCAGCGGGAGAGGGGAGACCCAGTACTTC
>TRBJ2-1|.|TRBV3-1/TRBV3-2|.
CASSQLAYRAGQFF
TGTGCCAGCAGCCAATTGGCCTACCGGGCTGGGCAGTTCTTC
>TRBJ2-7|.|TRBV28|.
CASSLGGLDREQYF
TGTGCCAGCAGTTTAGGAGGGCTCGACAGGGAGCAGTACTTC
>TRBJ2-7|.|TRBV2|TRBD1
CASKVDRDYEQYF
TGTGCCAGCAAGGTGGACAGGGACTACGAGCAGTACTTC
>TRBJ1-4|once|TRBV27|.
CASRQSRNEKLFF
TGTGCCAGCAGACAGTCTCGTAATGAAAAACTGTTTTTT
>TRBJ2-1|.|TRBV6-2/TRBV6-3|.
CASSHPHPTRGYNEQFF
TGTGCCAGCAGCCACCCTCACCCCACTAGAGGCTACAATGAGCAGTTCTTC
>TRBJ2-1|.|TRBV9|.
CASSVASGPYNEQFF
TGTGCCAGCAGCGTAGCCAGCGGACCCTACAATGAGCAGTTCTTC
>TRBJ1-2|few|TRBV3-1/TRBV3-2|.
CASSQSAGYTF
TGTGCCAGCAGCCAATCCGCTGGCTACACCTTC
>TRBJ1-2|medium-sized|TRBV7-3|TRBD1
CASSPTGGYGYTF
TGTGCCAGCAGCCCCACAGGGGGCTATGGCTACACCTTC
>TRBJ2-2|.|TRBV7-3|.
CASSPANTGELFF
TGTGCCAGCAGCCCCGCGAACACCGGGGAGCTGTTTTTT
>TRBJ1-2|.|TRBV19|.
CATTLRDSYGYTF
TGTGCCACCACACTCCGGGACTCTTATGGCTACACCTTC
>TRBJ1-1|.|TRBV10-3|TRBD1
CAISESQGGGTEAFF
TGTGCCATCAGTGAGTCCCAAGGGGGCGGCACTGAAGCTTTCTTT
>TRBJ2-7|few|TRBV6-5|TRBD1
CASSNRDSIYEQYF
TGTGCCAGCAGCAACCGGGACAGTATTTACGAGCAGTACTTC
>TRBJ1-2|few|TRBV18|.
CASSPGMGSNYGYTF
TGTGCCAGCTCACCGGGAATGGGGAGTAACTATGGCTACACCTTC
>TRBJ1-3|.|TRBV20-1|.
CSASFGGQPGNTIYF
TGCAGTGCTAGTTTCGGAGGACAGCCTGGAAACACCATATATTTT